This T cell receptor beta chain was observed in a study of shared clonotypes between healthy human individuals. The study, taken as a whole, reports: The study found lower generation probabilities in non-shared clonotypes than in those shared by all four donors.

As regards this clone: The target antigen is unknown. The sample holds other DNA sequences that translate to the same CDR3.

This CDR3 has 14 amino acids. After removal of 5 bases from V and 2 bases from J, the junction contained 2 bases not matched to a gene. CDR1 MNHEY and CDR2 SVGAGI come from the germline V gene. In the original processing: Owing to the provision of junction-only sequences devoid of quality scores by immunoSEQ, filtering differed. Measured with immunoSEQ multiplex PCR; TCRdb has only the in-frame clones, and not every one. D and trimming were read from the DNA, whereas the V and J calls and clone size are those reported in that table. The table lists roughly 2.5 million clones, about 92% of them singletons, with over 0.12% in the top ten. Only Caucasian adults living in Nashville, Tennessee served as donors.

The chain links TRBV6-5 to TRBJ1-5; 8 bases map to TRBD1. This receptor was taken from a young man in good health. Sequencing was done on a sample of naive CD4+ T cells sorted from blood. Subset defined: CD45RA+ positively selected. CDR3 protein: CASSRTGRNQPQHF. CDR3 in DNA: TGTGCCAGCAGTCGGACAGGGCGCAATCAGCCCCAGCATTTT.